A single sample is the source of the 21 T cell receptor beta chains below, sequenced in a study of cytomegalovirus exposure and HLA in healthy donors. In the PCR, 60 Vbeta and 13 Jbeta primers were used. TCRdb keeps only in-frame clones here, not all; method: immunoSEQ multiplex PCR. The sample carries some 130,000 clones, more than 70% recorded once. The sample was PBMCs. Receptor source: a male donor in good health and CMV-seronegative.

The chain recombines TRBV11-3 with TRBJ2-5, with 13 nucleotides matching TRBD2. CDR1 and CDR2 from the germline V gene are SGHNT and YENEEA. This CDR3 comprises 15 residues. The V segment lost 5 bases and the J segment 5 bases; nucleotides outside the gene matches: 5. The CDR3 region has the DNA TGTGCCAGCAGCCTCGGGACTAGCGGGGTGGAGACCCAGTACTTC. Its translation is CASSLGTSGVETQYF.

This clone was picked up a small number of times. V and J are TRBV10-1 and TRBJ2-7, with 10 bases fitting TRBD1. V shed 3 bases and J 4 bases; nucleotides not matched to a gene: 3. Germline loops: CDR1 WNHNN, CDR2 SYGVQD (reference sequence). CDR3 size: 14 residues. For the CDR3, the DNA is TGCGCCAGCAGTGAAGGGACAGGGGTGTACGAGCAGTACTTC. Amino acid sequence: CASSEGTGVYEQYF.

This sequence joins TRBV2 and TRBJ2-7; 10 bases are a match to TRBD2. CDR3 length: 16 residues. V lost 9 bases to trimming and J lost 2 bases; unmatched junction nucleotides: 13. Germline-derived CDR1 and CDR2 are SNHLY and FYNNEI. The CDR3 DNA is TGTGCCAGTGCCTCGGGTGCTAGCGGGGGCGCCTACGAGCAGTACTTC. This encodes CASASGASGGAYEQYF.

The CDR3 DNA is TGTGCCAGCAGTGTCGACAGGGTTGGCTACAATGAGCAGTTCTTC. Its protein is CASSVDRVGYNEQFF. V is TRBV6-4 and J is TRBJ2-1, with 7 bases lining up with TRBD1. V trimming: 4 bases; J trimming: 3 bases; junction bases outside the gene matches: 6. The germline gives CDR1 MRHNA, CDR2 SNTAGT. This CDR3 is built from 15 residues.

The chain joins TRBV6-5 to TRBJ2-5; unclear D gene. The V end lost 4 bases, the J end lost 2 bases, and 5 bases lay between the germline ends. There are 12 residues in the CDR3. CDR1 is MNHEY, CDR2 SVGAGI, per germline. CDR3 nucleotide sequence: TGTGCCAGCAGTTCGCGACAAGAGACCCAGTACTTC. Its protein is CASSSRQETQYF.

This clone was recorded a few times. This CDR3 reads CASSRQGYTGELFF. The CDR3 DNA sequence: TGTGCCAGCTCAAGACAGGGATACACCGGGGAGCTGTTTTTT. The chain combines TRBV13 with TRBJ2-2; 7 bases map to TRBD1. In germline, CDR1 is PRHDT, CDR2 FYEKMQ (reference sequence). The CDR3 is made up of 14 amino acids. Losses at the gene ends were 8 bases for V and 3 bases for J; bases not matched to a gene: 6.

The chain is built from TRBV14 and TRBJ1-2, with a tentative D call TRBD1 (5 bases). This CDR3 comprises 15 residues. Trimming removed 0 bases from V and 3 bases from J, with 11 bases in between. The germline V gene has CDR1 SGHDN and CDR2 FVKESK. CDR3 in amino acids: CASSQEIGHHYGYTF. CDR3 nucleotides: TGTGCCAGCAGCCAAGAGATAGGACACCACTATGGCTACACCTTC.

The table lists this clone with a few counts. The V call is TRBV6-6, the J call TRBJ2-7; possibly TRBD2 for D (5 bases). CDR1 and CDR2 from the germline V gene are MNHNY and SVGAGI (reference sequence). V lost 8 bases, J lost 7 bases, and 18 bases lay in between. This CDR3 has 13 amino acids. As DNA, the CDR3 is TGTGCCAGCCGGATGGTAGGGCCGGGGGAGCAGTACTTC. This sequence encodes CASRMVGPGEQYF.

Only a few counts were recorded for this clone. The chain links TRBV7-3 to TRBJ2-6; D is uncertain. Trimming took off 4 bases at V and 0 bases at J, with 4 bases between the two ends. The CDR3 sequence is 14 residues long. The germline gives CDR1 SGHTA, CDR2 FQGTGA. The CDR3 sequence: CASSSGSGANVLTF. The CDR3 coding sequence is TGTGCCAGCAGCTCCGGCTCTGGGGCCAACGTCCTGACTTTC.

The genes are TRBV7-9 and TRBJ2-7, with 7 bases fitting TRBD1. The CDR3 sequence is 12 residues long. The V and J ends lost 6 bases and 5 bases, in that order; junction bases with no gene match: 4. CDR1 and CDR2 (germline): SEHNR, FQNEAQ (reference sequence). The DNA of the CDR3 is TGTGCCAGCAGTTTGACAGGGAACGAGCAGTACTTC. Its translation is CASSLTGNEQYF.

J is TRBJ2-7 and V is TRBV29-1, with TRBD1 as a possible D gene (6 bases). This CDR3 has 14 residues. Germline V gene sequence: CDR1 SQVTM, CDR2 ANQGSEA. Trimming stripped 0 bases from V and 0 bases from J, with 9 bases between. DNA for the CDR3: TGCAGCGTTGAAGAAAGCAGGGGCTCCTACGAGCAGTACTTC. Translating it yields CSVEESRGSYEQYF.

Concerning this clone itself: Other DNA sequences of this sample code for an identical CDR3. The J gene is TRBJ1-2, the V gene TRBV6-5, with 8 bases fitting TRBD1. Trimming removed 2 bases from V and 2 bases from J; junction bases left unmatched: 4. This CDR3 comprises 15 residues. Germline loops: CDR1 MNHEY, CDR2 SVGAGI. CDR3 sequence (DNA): TGTGCCAGCAGTTACGGGGCAGGGGGCAACTATGGCTACACCTTC. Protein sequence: CASSYGAGGNYGYTF.

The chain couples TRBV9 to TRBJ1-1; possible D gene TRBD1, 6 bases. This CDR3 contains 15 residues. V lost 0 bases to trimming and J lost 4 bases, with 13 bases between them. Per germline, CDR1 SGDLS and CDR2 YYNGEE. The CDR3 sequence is CASSVATGGATEAFF. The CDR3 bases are TGTGCCAGCAGCGTAGCGACGGGGGGCGCCACTGAAGCTTTCTTT. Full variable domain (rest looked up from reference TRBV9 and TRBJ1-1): DSGVTQTPKHLITATGQRVTLRCSPRSGDLSVYWYQQSLDQGLQFLIQYYNGEERAKGNILERFSAQQFPDLHSELNLSSLELGDSALYFCASSVATGGATEAFFGQGTRLTVV.

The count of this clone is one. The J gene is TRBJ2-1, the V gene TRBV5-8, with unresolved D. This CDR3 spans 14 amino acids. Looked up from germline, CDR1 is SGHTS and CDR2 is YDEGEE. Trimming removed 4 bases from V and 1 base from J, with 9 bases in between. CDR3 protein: CASSPRFSYNEQFF. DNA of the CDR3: TGTGCCAGCAGCCCGAGATTTTCCTACAATGAGCAGTTCTTC.

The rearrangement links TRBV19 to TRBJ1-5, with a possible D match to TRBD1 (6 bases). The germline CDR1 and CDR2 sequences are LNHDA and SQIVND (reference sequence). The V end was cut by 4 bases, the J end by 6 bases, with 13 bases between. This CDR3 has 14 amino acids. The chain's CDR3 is CASSTKTGFQPQHF. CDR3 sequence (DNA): TGTGCCAGTAGTACAAAAACAGGGTTTCAGCCCCAGCATTTT. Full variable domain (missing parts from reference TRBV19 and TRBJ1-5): DGGITQSPKYLFRKEGQNVTLSCEQNLNHDAMYWYRQDPGQGLRLIYYSQIVNDFQKGDIAEGYSVSREKKESFPLTVTSAQKNPTAFYLCASSTKTGFQPQHFGDGTRLSIL.

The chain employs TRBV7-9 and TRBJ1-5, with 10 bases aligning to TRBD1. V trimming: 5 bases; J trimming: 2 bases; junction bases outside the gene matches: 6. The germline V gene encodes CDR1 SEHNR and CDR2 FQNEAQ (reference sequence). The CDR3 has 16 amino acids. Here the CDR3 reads CASSPGTGDRNQPQHF. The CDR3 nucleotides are TGTGCCAGCAGCCCAGGGACAGGGGACCGCAATCAGCCCCAGCATTTT. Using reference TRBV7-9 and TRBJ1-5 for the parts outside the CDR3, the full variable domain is DTGVSQNPRHKITKRGQNVTFRCDPISEHNRLYWYRQTLGQGPEFLTYFQNEAQLEKSRLLSDRFSAERPKGSFSTLEIQRTEQGDSAMYLCASSPGTGDRNQPQHFGDGTRLSIL.

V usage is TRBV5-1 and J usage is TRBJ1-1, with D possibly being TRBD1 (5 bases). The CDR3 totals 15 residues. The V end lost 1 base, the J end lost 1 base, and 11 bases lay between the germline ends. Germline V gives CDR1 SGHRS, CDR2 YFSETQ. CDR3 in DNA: TGCGCCAGCAGCTTGACAGGACGTACGAACACTGAAGCTTTCTTT. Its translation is CASSLTGRTNTEAFF.

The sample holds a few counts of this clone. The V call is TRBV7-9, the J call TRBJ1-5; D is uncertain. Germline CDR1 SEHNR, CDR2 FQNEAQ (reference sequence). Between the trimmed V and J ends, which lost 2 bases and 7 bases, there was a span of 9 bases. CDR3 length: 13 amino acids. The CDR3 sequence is CASSLIEVQPQHF. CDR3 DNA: TGTGCCAGCAGCTTAATCGAGGTCCAGCCCCAGCATTTT. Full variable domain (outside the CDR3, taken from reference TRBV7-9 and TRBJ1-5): DTGVSQNPRHKITKRGQNVTFRCDPISEHNRLYWYRQTLGQGPEFLTYFQNEAQLEKSRLLSDRFSAERPKGSFSTLEIQRTEQGDSAMYLCASSLIEVQPQHFGDGTRLSIL.

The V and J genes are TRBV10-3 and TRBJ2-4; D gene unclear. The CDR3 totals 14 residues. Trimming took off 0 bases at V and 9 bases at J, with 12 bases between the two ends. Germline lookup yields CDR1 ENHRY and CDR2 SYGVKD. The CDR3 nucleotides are TGTGCCATCAGTGAGTCGAGCGCCCCCGGCATTCAGTACTTC. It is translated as CAISESSAPGIQYF.

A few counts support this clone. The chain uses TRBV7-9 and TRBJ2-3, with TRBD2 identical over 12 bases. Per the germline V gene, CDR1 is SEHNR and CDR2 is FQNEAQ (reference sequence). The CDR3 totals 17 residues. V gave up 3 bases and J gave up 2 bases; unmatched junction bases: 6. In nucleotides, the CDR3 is TGTGCCAGCAGCTTCTGGGCTAGCGGGGGGGCCACAGATACGCAGTATTTT. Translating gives CASSFWASGGATDTQYF.

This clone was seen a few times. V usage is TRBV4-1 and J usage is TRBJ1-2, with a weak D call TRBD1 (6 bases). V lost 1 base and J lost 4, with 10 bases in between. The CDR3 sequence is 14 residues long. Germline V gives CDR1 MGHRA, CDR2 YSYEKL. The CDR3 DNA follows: TGCGCCAGCAGCCAAGTCGGGGACATCTATGGCTACACCTTC. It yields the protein CASSQVGDIYGYTF.